These 16 T cell receptor beta chains share one sample of origin, sequenced in a study of blood T cell repertoires in COVID-19. The table came from immunoSEQ multiplex PCR; TCRdb's copy has only in-frame clones and leaves some out. The sample lists more than 350,000 clones, nearly 90% seen once, with approximately 1.3% in the top ten. Sequenced: PBMCs or T cells enriched from blood (not recorded which). The receptors were sampled from a woman aged 18-30 years who had been exposed to COVID-19.

The V gene is TRBV6-2 or TRBV6-3, the J gene TRBJ1-5; 7 nucleotides align to TRBD1. The CDR3 length is 21 residues. In germline, CDR1 is MNHEY, CDR2 SVGEGT. V was clipped by 6 bases and J by 0 bases; unmatched bases: 23. The CDR3 here is CASSHSQETGPFSYSNQPQHF. CDR3 in DNA: TGTGCCAGCAGCCATTCCCAGGAGACAGGGCCCTTTTCGTATAGCAATCAGCCCCAGCATTTT.

This rearrangement joins TRBV6-5 to TRBJ2-7; TRBD2 matches 7 bases. The CDR3 has 15 amino acids. Germline V gives CDR1 MNHEY, CDR2 SVGAGI. J gave up 0 bases and V 2 bases, and 4 bases lay outside the gene matches. CDR3 region: CASSYGGDSSYEQYF. CDR3 DNA sequence: TGTGCCAGCAGTTACGGGGGGGACTCCTCCTACGAGCAGTACTTC.

The count of this clone is one. The rearrangement uses TRBV11-2 and TRBJ2-7; 8 nucleotides match TRBD2. Germline lookup yields CDR1 SGHAT and CDR2 FQNNGV. CDR3 length equals 15 residues. Trimming removed 0 bases from V and 3 bases from J; junction bases left unmatched: 4. The CDR3 here is CASSLETSAYYEQYF. CDR3 DNA: TGTGCCAGCAGCTTAGAGACTAGCGCGTACTACGAGCAGTACTTC.

The rearrangement uses TRBV15 and TRBJ1-5; 9 bases fit TRBD1. CDR1 is LNHNV and CDR2 is YYDKDF in the germline V gene (reference sequence). V gave up 0 bases and J gave up 4 bases; unmatched junction bases: 4. This CDR3 contains 16 residues. This CDR3 reads CATSRDPGQGNQPQHF. Here the CDR3 DNA reads TGTGCCACCAGCAGAGACCCGGGACAGGGAAATCAGCCCCAGCATTTT.

This clone was detected only a few times. This chain connects TRBV7-8 to TRBJ2-5; 7 positions agree with TRBD2. J lost 3 bases, V lost 5 bases, and 9 bases had no gene match. Germline lookup yields CDR1 SGHVS and CDR2 FQNEAQ. This CDR3 has 15 residues. Written as DNA, the CDR3 is TGTGCCAGCAGCCCCTCCGGGGGGAGAAAAGAGACCCAGTACTTC. Protein sequence: CASSPSGGRKETQYF.

This chain joins TRBV2 and TRBJ1-1, with 7 bases identical to TRBD1. The V gene end was trimmed by 5 bases and the J gene end by 3 bases; junction bases not matched to a gene: 3. The germline V gene has CDR1 SNHLY and CDR2 FYNNEI. The CDR3 has 13 amino acids. CDR3 sequence: CASSFDRDTEAFF. CDR3 sequence (DNA): TGTGCCAGCAGTTTTGACAGGGACACTGAAGCTTTCTTT.

V gene TRBV11-2 combines with J gene TRBJ2-7; possibly TRBD1 for D (6 bases). The V gene lost 5 bases and the J gene lost 3 bases, with 17 bases spanning the gap. This CDR3 is 15 amino acids long. Germline assignment: CDR1 SGHAT and CDR2 FQNNGV. CDR3 bases: TGTGCCAGCAGCCATACAGGGAAGGGGAACTACGAGCAGTACTTC. It translates to CASSHTGKGNYEQYF.

V gene TRBV2 combines with J gene TRBJ1-5; 7 nucleotides match TRBD1. V lost 6 bases to trimming and J lost 0 bases; unmatched junction nucleotides: 2. The CDR3 covers 14 residues. Germline CDR1 reads SNHLY; CDR2 reads FYNNEI. The DNA for the CDR3 is TGTGCCAGCAGGGGACAGTTTAGCAATCAGCCCCAGCATTTT. Protein product: CASRGQFSNQPQHF.

This chain joins TRBV19 and TRBJ2-5, with 8 positions matching TRBD2. This CDR3 contains 14 residues. Germline trimming cut 6 bases from V and 4 bases from J; bases unmatched to any gene: 7. CDR1 and CDR2 (germline): LNHDA, SQIVND (reference sequence). The CDR3 coding sequence is TGTGCCAGTAGCCCCGGGGGGGGTGGAGAGACCCAGTACTTC. It yields the protein CASSPGGGGETQYF.

The V gene is TRBV4-3, the J gene TRBJ1-5; no definite D call. Germline assignment: CDR1 LGHNA and CDR2 YSLEER. The CDR3 runs 14 residues. The V and J ends lost 0 bases and 5 bases respectively, with 8 bases between them. The CDR3 region has the DNA TGCGCCAGCAGCCAAGATGGGCGAGATCAGCCCCAGCATTTT. Its translation is CASSQDGRDQPQHF.

The J gene is TRBJ1-2, the V gene TRBV7-9; 7 nucleotides line up with TRBD1. The CDR3 covers 14 residues. The V segment lost 1 base and the J segment 5 bases; nucleotides outside the gene matches: 4. Germline CDR1 is SEHNR and CDR2 is FQNEAQ (reference sequence). CDR3 residues: CASSLESGGYGYTF. The DNA for the CDR3 is TGTGCCAGCAGCTTAGAATCAGGGGGTTATGGCTACACCTTC.

The chain links TRBV7-2 to TRBJ2-7; 9 positions match TRBD2. CDR1 and CDR2 from the germline V gene are SGHTA and FQGNSA. The length of the CDR3 is 14 residues. J gave up 6 bases and V 1 base, and 4 bases lay outside the gene matches. CDR3 amino acids: CASSLDGLAPEQYF. The CDR3 DNA is TGTGCCAGCAGCTTAGACGGACTAGCGCCCGAGCAGTACTTC.

The chain carries TRBV19 and TRBJ2-7; 7 bases agree with TRBD1. The CDR3 loop spans 16 amino acids. Trimming at V came to 1 base and at J to 2 bases, leaving 8 bases not matched to a gene. CDR1 is LNHDA and CDR2 is SQIVND in the germline V gene (reference sequence). CDR3 sequence reads: CASSIAPQGQPYEQYF. CDR3 nucleotides: TGTGCCAGTAGTATAGCCCCACAGGGGCAGCCCTACGAGCAGTACTTC.

The V call is TRBV7-2, the J call TRBJ1-1, with 7 bases that match TRBD1. Germline CDR1 is SGHTA and CDR2 is FQGNSA. The CDR3 consists of 16 residues. V dropped 2 bases and J dropped 1; count of bases not matched to a gene: 7. The CDR3 loop is CASSLSTGHSNTEAFF. The CDR3 DNA is TGTGCCAGCAGCTTATCGACAGGGCATTCGAACACTGAAGCTTTCTTT.

This clone was counted a few times. This CDR3 reads CASSWAGFDNQPQHF. CDR3 sequence (DNA): TGTGCCAGTAGTTGGGCAGGGTTTGACAATCAGCCCCAGCATTTT. This sequence joins TRBV19 and TRBJ1-5; D may be TRBD1 (5 bases). With 5 bases removed from V and 3 bases from J, the gap between germline ends came to 14 bases. The CDR3 spans 15 residues. CDR1 and CDR2 (germline): LNHDA, SQIVND (reference sequence).

The rearrangement joins TRBV11-2 to TRBJ2-2, with TRBD2 as a possible D gene (5 bases). Trimming removed 8 bases from V and 4 bases from J, with 17 bases in between. CDR1 SGHAT and CDR2 FQNNGV come from the germline V gene. CDR3 size: 15 residues. Here the CDR3 DNA reads TGTGCCAGCGCCCAAAGCGGTGCGGGCACCGGGGAGCTGTTTTTT. It is translated as CASAQSGAGTGELFF.